This passage covers 17 T cell receptor beta chains from one sample sequenced in a study of cytomegalovirus exposure and HLA in healthy donors. In the PCR, 60 Vbeta and 13 Jbeta primers were used. TCRdb's copy holds only in-frame clones and misses some; the assay was immunoSEQ multiplex PCR. The sample table includes around 50,000 clones. The material sequenced was PBMCs. Receptors were obtained from a male donor in good health and CMV-seropositive.

J is TRBJ1-3 and V is TRBV9; D unresolved. Germline V gene sequence: CDR1 SGDLS, CDR2 YYNGEE. The CDR3 is 13 amino acids. V dropped 4 bases and J dropped 0 bases, with 5 bases sitting between them. The CDR3 reads CASSPDSGNTIYF. CDR3 nucleotides: TGTGCCAGCAGCCCAGACTCTGGAAACACCATATATTTT.

Here the CDR3 DNA reads TGTGCCAGCAGTGAGTTAGGGGGGGGGCAGCCCCAGCATTTT. Its protein product is CASSELGGGQPQHF. The V call is TRBV6-1, the J call TRBJ1-5, with TRBD1 as a possible D gene (6 bases). Trimming took 3 bases from V and 7 from J, leaving 13 bases between them. Germline CDR1 and CDR2: MNHNS and SASEGT. The CDR3 is 14 amino acids.

The V gene is TRBV27, the J gene TRBJ2-7; D possibly corresponds to TRBD1 (8 bases). CDR1 MNHEY and CDR2 SMNVEV come from the germline V gene (reference sequence). The germline V and J ends were trimmed by 1 base and 0 bases, with 19 bases remaining between them. This CDR3 is 18 amino acids long. Here the CDR3 DNA reads TGTGCCAGCAGTTTATTTACCCCGGACAGGGACTACTCCTACGAGCAGTACTTC. Its translation: CASSLFTPDRDYSYEQYF.

This rearrangement joins TRBV6-5 to TRBJ1-4; 8 bases agree with TRBD1. Germline CDR1 and CDR2: MNHEY and SVGAGI. Unmatched junction bases numbered 7, after V lost 6 bases and J lost 7 bases. The CDR3 runs 14 residues. The CDR3 DNA is TGTGCCAGCAGCCCGACAGGGGAGGGTGAAAAACTGTTTTTT. This gives the protein CASSPTGEGEKLFF.

The genes are TRBV11-2 and TRBJ1-2; D not certain. V lost 5 bases and J 4 bases, leaving 14 bases between the germline ends. The germline gives CDR1 SGHAT, CDR2 FQNNGV. This CDR3 has 14 residues. The CDR3, as DNA: TGTGCCAGCAGCAATACGGCCGGGAGCTATGGCTACACCTTC. It encodes CASSNTAGSYGYTF.

The chain has TRBV7-9 and TRBJ1-6; D remains unclear. This CDR3 region has 12 residues. V lost 5 bases to trimming and J lost 9 bases, with 8 bases between them. The germline gives CDR1 SEHNR, CDR2 FQNEAQ (reference sequence). CDR3 in amino acids: CASSPEGSPLHF. For the CDR3, the DNA is TGTGCCAGCAGCCCCGAGGGTTCACCCCTCCACTTT.

The chain links TRBV9 to TRBJ2-3; TRBD2 matches 11 bases. V was pared by 4 bases and J by 4 bases, with 8 bases of the junction left unmatched. CDR3 length equals 16 residues. The germline gives CDR1 SGDLS, CDR2 YYNGEE. The CDR3, as DNA: TGTGCCAGCAGCTCGTCGACTAGCGGGGAGGCAGATACGCAGTATTTT. Its protein is CASSSSTSGEADTQYF.

The chain combines TRBV29-1 with TRBJ2-6; 12 bases match TRBD1. J gave up 2 bases and V 4 bases, and 12 bases lay outside the gene matches. CDR1 is SQVTM and CDR2 is ANQGSEA in the germline V gene. There are 19 residues in the CDR3. CDR3 sequence: CSVAGTGGGQYPGANVLTF. DNA for the CDR3: TGCAGCGTTGCCGGGACAGGGGGCGGGCAGTATCCTGGGGCCAACGTCCTGACTTTC.

The chain carries TRBV7-8 and TRBJ2-3; 8 bases map to TRBD1. Germline V CDR1 and CDR2: SGHVS, FQNEAQ. The CDR3 is 13 amino acids. The junction had 4 bases not matched to a gene; V was cut back by 5 bases and J by 6 bases. This CDR3 reads CASSGGTGDTQYF. CDR3 in DNA: TGTGCCAGCAGCGGAGGGACAGGTGATACGCAGTATTTT.

V is TRBV7-2 and J is TRBJ2-4; 7 positions agree with TRBD2. The CDR3 extends over 14 amino acids. V shed 4 bases and J 11 bases; nucleotides not matched to a gene: 11. The germline V gene encodes CDR1 SGHTA and CDR2 FQGNSA. CDR3 sequence reads: CASSSPLWRGFQYF. DNA for the CDR3: TGTGCCAGCAGCTCCCCCCTCTGGCGGGGGTTTCAGTACTTC. The entire variable domain, with the rest obtained from reference TRBV7-2 and TRBJ2-4, is as follows: GAGVSQSPSNKVTEKGKDVELRCDPISGHTALYWYRQSLGQGLEFLIYFQGNSAPDKSGLPSDRFSAERTGGSVSTLTIQRTQQEDSAVYLCASSSPLWRGFQYFGAGTRLSVL.

The rearrangement joins TRBV5-4 to TRBJ2-5; 8 bases map to TRBD2. CDR3 length: 20 residues. Germline-derived CDR1 and CDR2 are SGHNT and YYREEE (reference sequence). V trimming: 4 bases; J trimming: 1 base; junction bases outside the gene matches: 21. The CDR3 reads CASSIAPGASGSTLQETQYF. DNA for the CDR3: TGTGCCAGCAGCATTGCGCCTGGCGCTAGCGGGTCTACTCTCCAAGAGACCCAGTACTTC.

The gene calls are TRBV30 and TRBJ1-4, with 7 bases fitting TRBD1. V trimming: 5 bases; J trimming: 3 bases; junction bases outside the gene matches: 12. The germline V gene has CDR1 GTSNPN and CDR2 SVGIG (reference sequence). This CDR3 is 16 amino acids long. The CDR3 nucleotides read TGTGCCTGGGCTTACCGAACGGGACAGCCTAATGAAAAACTGTTTTTT. Its translation: CAWAYRTGQPNEKLFF.

The CDR3 reads CASSRTGDVSYEQYF. In DNA form, the CDR3 reads TGTGCCAGCAGTCGTACAGGAGACGTATCCTACGAGCAGTACTTC. The chain uses TRBV5-5 and TRBJ2-7; D possibly corresponds to TRBD1 (5 bases). The CDR3 runs to 15 residues. Germline CDR1 SGHKS, CDR2 YYEKEE (reference sequence). The V end was cut by 5 bases, the J end by 1 base, with 16 bases between.

This chain uses TRBV5-1 with TRBJ2-2; D might be TRBD1 (5 bases). The CDR3 has 17 residues. Germline V gene sequence: CDR1 SGHRS, CDR2 YFSETQ. The V end lost 0 bases, the J end lost 1 base, and 13 bases lay between the germline ends. The CDR3 DNA reads as TGCGCCAGCAGCTTGGCGGCAGGGCGAGGGAACACCGGGGAGCTGTTTTTT. Its protein product is CASSLAAGRGNTGELFF. Full variable domain (remainder filled in from reference TRBV5-1 and TRBJ2-2): KAGVTQTPRYLIKTRGQQVTLSCSPISGHRSVSWYQQTPGQGLQFLFEYFSETQRNKGNFPGRFSGRQFSNSRSEMNVSTLELGDSALYLCASSLAAGRGNTGELFFGEGSRLTVL.

The rearrangement joins TRBV4-2 to TRBJ1-5; tentatively, D is TRBD1 (6 bases). Germline CDR1 LGHNA, CDR2 YNFKEQ. V lost 0 bases to trimming and J lost 0 bases, with 15 bases between them. The CDR3 runs 18 residues. The CDR3 DNA reads as TGTGCCAGCAGCCAAGATCGGGGGGGGGCATATAGCAATCAGCCCCAGCATTTT. Translation gives CASSQDRGGAYSNQPQHF.

This chain joins TRBV15 and TRBJ2-7; TRBD2 matches at 7 bases. J was trimmed by 0 bases and V by 2 bases; bases with no gene match: 4. The CDR3 totals 15 residues. Germline values: CDR1 LNHNV, CDR2 YYDKDF (reference sequence). Here the CDR3 DNA reads TGTGCCACCAGCAGACGTGGCGGGGGCTCCTACGAGCAGTACTTC. It specifies CATSRRGGGSYEQYF.

This sequence joins TRBV7-3 and TRBJ1-1; TRBD1 matches at 7 bases. Germline CDR1 and CDR2: SGHTA and FQGTGA. Losses at the gene ends were 4 bases for V and 0 bases for J; bases not matched to a gene: 5. The CDR3 is made up of 15 amino acids. CDR3 in amino acids: CASSSHGTVNTEAFF. The CDR3 DNA is TGTGCCAGCAGCTCTCATGGGACAGTGAACACTGAAGCTTTCTTT.